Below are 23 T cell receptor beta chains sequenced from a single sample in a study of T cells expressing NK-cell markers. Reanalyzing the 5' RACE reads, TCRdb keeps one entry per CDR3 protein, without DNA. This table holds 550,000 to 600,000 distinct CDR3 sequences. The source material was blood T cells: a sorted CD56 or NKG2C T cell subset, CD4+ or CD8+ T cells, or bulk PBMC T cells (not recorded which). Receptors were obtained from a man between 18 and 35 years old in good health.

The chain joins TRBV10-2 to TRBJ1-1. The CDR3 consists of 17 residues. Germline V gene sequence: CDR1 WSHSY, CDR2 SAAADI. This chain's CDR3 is CASSALGGIGLDTEAFF.

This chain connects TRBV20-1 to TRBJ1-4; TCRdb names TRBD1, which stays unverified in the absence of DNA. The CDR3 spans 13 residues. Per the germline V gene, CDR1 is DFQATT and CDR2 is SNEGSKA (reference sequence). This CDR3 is CSASGDKDEKLFF.

The CDR3 region is CASSPAPRSPGELFF. The J gene is TRBJ2-2, the V gene TRBV5-5; the TRBD1 assignment by TCRdb is unverifiable without DNA. Germline V CDR1 and CDR2: SGHKS, YYEKEE (reference sequence). The CDR3 spans 15 residues.

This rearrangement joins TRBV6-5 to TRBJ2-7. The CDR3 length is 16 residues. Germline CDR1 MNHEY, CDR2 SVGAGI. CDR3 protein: CASSSYPEGTFYEQYF.

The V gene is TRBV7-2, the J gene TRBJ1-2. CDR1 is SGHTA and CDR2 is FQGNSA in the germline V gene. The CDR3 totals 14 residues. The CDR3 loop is CASSPGGMVYGYTF.

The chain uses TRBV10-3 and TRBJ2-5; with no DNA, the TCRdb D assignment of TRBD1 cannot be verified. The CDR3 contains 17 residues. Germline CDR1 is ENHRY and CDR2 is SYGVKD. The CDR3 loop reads CAISESLRQGKGGTQYF.

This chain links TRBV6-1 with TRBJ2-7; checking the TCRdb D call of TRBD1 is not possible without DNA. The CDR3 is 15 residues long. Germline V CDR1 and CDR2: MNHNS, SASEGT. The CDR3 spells CASRSRTEGNYEQYF.

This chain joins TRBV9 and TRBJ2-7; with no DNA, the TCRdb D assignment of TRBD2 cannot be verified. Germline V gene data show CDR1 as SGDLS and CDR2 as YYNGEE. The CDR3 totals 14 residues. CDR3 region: CASSVGQGGHEQYF.

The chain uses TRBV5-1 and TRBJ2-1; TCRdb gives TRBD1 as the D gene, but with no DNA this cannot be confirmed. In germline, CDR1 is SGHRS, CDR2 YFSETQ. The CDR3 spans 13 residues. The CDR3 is CASNKASRGEQFF. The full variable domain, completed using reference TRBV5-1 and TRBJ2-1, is KAGVTQTPRYLIKTRGQQVTLSCSPISGHRSVSWYQQTPGQGLQFLFEYFSETQRNKGNFPGRFSGRQFSNSRSEMNVSTLELGDSALYLCASNKASRGEQFFGPGTRLTVL.

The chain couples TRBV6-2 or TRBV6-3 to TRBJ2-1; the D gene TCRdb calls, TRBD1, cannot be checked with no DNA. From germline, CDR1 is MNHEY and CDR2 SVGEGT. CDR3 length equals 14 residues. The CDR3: CASSYSKLGGEQFF.

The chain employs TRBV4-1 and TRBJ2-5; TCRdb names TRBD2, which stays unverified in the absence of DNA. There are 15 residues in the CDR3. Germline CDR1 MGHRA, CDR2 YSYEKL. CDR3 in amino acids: CASSQGAGVSETQYF.

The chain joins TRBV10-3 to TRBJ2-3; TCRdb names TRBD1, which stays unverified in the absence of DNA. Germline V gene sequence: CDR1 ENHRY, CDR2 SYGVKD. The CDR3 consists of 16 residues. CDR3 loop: CAISEGQGPSTDTQYF.

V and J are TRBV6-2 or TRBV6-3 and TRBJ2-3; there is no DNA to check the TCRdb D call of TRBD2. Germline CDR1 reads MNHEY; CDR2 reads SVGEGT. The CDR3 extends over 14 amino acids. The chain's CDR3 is CAIAASLDEDTQYF.

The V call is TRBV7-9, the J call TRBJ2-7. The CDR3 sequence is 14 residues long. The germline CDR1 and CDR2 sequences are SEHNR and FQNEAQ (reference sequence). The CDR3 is CATSFTVNSYEQYF.

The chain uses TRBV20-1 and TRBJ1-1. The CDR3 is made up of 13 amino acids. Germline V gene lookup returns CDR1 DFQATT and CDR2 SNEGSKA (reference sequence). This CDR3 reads CSASEVAATEAFF.

CDR3 loop: CASSPGLNTDTQYF. The V call is TRBV7-8, the J call TRBJ2-3; the D call from TCRdb, TRBD2, cannot be confirmed without DNA. Looked up from germline, CDR1 is SGHVS and CDR2 is FQNEAQ. This CDR3 comprises 14 residues.

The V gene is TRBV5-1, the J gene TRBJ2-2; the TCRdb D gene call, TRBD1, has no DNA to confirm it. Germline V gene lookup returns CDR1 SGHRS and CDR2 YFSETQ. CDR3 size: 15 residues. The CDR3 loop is CASSSEGGGNGELFF.

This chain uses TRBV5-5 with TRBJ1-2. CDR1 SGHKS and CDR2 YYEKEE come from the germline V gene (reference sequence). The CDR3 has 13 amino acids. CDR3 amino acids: CASSLDGDYGYTF.

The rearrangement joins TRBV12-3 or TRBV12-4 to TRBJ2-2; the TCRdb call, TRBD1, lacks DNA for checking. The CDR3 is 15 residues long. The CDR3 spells CASSSRTGGPGELFF.

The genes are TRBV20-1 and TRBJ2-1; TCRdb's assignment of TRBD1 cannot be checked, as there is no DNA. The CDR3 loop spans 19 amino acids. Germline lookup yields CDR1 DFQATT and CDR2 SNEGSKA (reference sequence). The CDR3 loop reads CSAKLTDPQTKSSYNEQFF.

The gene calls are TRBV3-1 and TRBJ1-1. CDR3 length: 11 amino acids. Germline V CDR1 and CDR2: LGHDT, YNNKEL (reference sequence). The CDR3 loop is CASRASTEAFF.

CDR3 sequence: CASSRGQTGVEDEQFF. The rearrangement links TRBV3-1 to TRBJ2-1; the D gene TCRdb calls, TRBD1, cannot be checked with no DNA. Germline CDR1 LGHDT, CDR2 YNNKEL (reference sequence). This CDR3 contains 16 residues.

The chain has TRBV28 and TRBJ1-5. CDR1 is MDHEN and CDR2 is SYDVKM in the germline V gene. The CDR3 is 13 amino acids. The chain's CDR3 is CASSLDSLGAQHF. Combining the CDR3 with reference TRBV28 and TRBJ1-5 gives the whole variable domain DVKVTQSSRYLVKRTGEKVFLECVQDMDHENMFWYRQDPGLGLRLIYFSYDVKMKEKGDIPEGYSVSREKKERFSLILESASTNQTSMYLCASSLDSLGAQHFGDGTRLSIL.